Following are 9 T cell receptor beta chains from one sample sequenced in a study of shared clonotypes between healthy human individuals. Only CD45RO-negative cells positively selected for CCR7 counted as naive CD8 cells, so terminally differentiated effector memory CD45RA+ cells were excluded. Data came from immunoSEQ multiplex PCR; TCRdb stores just in-frame clones and leaves some out. The table has around 2,000,000 clones, roughly 91% seen once; the top ten hold 1.7%. The sample was naive CD8+ T cells from PBMCs. These receptors were obtained from a man in his late teens or twenties in good health. Some clones in this sample may be carry-over from other donors' samples.

This rearrangement joins TRBV27 to TRBJ2-7; possible D gene TRBD1, 5 bases. CDR1 and CDR2 (germline): MNHEY, SMNVEV (reference sequence). The V end was cut by 3 bases, the J end by 2 bases, with 14 bases between. This CDR3 has 15 residues. In nucleotides, the CDR3 is TGTGCCAGCAGTTTTCAAGGGGCCACCGCCTACGAGCAGTACTTC. It codes for CASSFQGATAYEQYF.

The chain has TRBV6-4 and TRBJ1-1, with unresolved D. The length of the CDR3 is 13 residues. Trimming took off 2 bases at V and 4 bases at J, with 8 bases between the two ends. Germline V CDR1 and CDR2: MRHNA, SNTAGT. The CDR3 region has the DNA TGTGCCAGCAGTGACCACCCTGGCACTGAAGCTTTCTTT. The encoded protein is CASSDHPGTEAFF.

The V gene is TRBV27, the J gene TRBJ1-1; D remains ambiguous. Between the trimmed V and J ends, which lost 5 bases and 0 bases, there was a span of 16 bases. The germline gives CDR1 MNHEY, CDR2 SMNVEV (reference sequence). This CDR3 has 16 amino acids. This chain's CDR3 is CASSPRVGWVNTEAFF. CDR3 DNA: TGTGCCAGCAGTCCGCGTGTAGGGTGGGTGAACACTGAAGCTTTCTTT.

The genes are TRBV10-3 and TRBJ2-2; 10 nucleotides agree with TRBD1. The V segment lost 6 bases and the J segment 7 bases; nucleotides outside the gene matches: 11. Germline V CDR1 and CDR2: ENHRY, SYGVKD. This CDR3 comprises 16 residues. CDR3 sequence: CAISADRGRIFGELFF. CDR3 nucleotide sequence: TGTGCCATCAGCGCCGACAGGGGGCGGATCTTCGGGGAGCTGTTTTTT.

The chain joins TRBV27 to TRBJ1-5, with D possibly being TRBD1 (5 bases). Germline CDR1 reads MNHEY; CDR2 reads SMNVEV (reference sequence). V lost 6 bases to trimming and J lost 7 bases, with 10 bases between them. The CDR3 is 12 residues long. Here the CDR3 DNA reads TGTGCCAGCAGCGACGGGGGACAGCCCCAGCATTTT. It encodes CASSDGGQPQHF.

The V and J genes are TRBV27 and TRBJ2-7, with 7 bases identical to TRBD2. The CDR3 is 13 residues long. CDR1 and CDR2 (germline): MNHEY, SMNVEV (reference sequence). With 10 bases clipped from V and 4 bases from J, the junction kept 10 bases outside the gene matches. In nucleotides, the CDR3 is TGTGCCACCGCGGCTAGCGGAACTTACGAGCAGTACTTC. Translating it yields CATAASGTYEQYF.

This chain uses TRBV4-3 with TRBJ2-1, with TRBD2 matching over 7 bases. The V segment lost 4 bases and the J segment 7 bases; nucleotides outside the gene matches: 10. The CDR3 runs to 15 residues. Per germline, CDR1 LGHNA and CDR2 YSLEER. CDR3 bases: TGCGCCAGCAGCCGGGAGCGGGACTTCAGTAATGAGCAGTTCTTC. Encoded protein: CASSRERDFSNEQFF.

With regard to this clone: This sample also contains other DNA sequences that code for the same CDR3. This chain connects TRBV27 to TRBJ1-5; 8 bases are shared with TRBD1. Germline CDR1 reads MNHEY; CDR2 reads SMNVEV (reference sequence). V was pared by 6 bases and J by 2 bases, with 3 bases of the junction left unmatched. The CDR3 covers 14 residues. CDR3 coding DNA: TGTGCCAGCAGGGTGACAGGGGGCAATCAGCCCCAGCATTTT. This translates into CASRVTGGNQPQHF.

Comments on this clone: This sample also contains other DNA sequences that code for the same CDR3. The chain uses TRBV27 and TRBJ1-5; the D gene is possibly TRBD1 (5 bases). Looked up from germline, CDR1 is MNHEY and CDR2 is SMNVEV (reference sequence). V was trimmed by 2 bases and J by 4 bases, leaving 9 bases between them. The CDR3 covers 14 residues. The CDR3 DNA follows: TGTGCCAGCAGTTTAGGGGGTAGGAATCAGCCCCAGCATTTT. The encoded protein is CASSLGGRNQPQHF.